Shown below are 21 T cell receptor beta chains from a single sample sequenced in a study of blood T cells in healthy people across ages. Through a sample-barcoded 5' primer and a J-beta primer mix, a second PCR was run for roughly 6 to 12 cycles. TCRdb re-derived calls from the 5' RACE reads in MiXCR, one entry per CDR3 protein. The table lists roughly 1,500,000 distinct CDR3 sequences, approximately 32% of them singletons. What was sequenced was blood. The receptors originated from a woman aged 30 to 39 in good health.

The table lists this clonotype with a few counts. The V gene is TRBV5-1, the J gene TRBJ2-1, with 9 bases aligning to TRBD2. With 5 bases clipped from V and 8 bases from J, the junction kept 11 bases outside the gene matches. Germline V gives CDR1 SGHRS, CDR2 YFSETQ. This CDR3 has 15 amino acids. The CDR3 nucleotides are TGCGCCAGCAGTCGTATAGCGGGAGTGGTAGATGAGCAGTTCTTC. It encodes CASSRIAGVVDEQFF.

This chain's CDR3 is CATWKGTTGELFF. The CDR3 DNA is TGTGCCACCTGGAAAGGGACCACCGGGGAGCTGTTTTTT. V usage is TRBV2 and J usage is TRBJ2-2, with D perhaps TRBD1 or TRBD2 (5 bases each). This CDR3 has 13 amino acids. The germline gives CDR1 SNHLY, CDR2 FYNNEI. The V end was cut by 10 bases, the J end by 4 bases, with 13 bases between. Supplemented by reference TRBV2 and TRBJ2-2, the full variable domain reads EPEVTQTPSHQVTQMGQEVILRCVPISNHLYFYWYRQILGQKVEFLVSFYNNEISEKSEIFDDQFSVERPDGSNFTLKIRSTKLEDSAMYFCATWKGTTGELFFGEGSRLTVL.

A few counts support this clonotype. The J gene is TRBJ1-6, the V gene TRBV20-1; maybe TRBD1 (5 bases). The V and J ends lost 6 bases and 10 bases respectively, with 16 bases between them. Germline V CDR1 and CDR2: DFQATT, SNEGSKA (reference sequence). The CDR3 length is 13 residues. CDR3 DNA sequence: TGCAGTGCAACCCTTCCGACAGTGTCACCCCTCCACTTT. It codes for CSATLPTVSPLHF.

V is TRBV5-5 and J is TRBJ2-7; D may be TRBD1 (6 bases). This CDR3 is 14 amino acids long. V was trimmed by 6 bases and J by 5 bases, leaving 18 bases between them. Germline assignment: CDR1 SGHKS and CDR2 YYEKEE (reference sequence). The CDR3, as DNA: TGTGCCAGCAAAACAGGGCCCGATAGGGACGAGCAGTACTTC. Encoded protein: CASKTGPDRDEQYF.

The chain carries TRBV7-9 and TRBJ2-7; D uncertain. CDR3 size: 14 residues. Germline lookup yields CDR1 SEHNR and CDR2 FQNEAQ (reference sequence). The V end was cut by 10 bases, the J end by 7 bases, with 23 bases between. This CDR3 reads CATLFQLDVDEQYF. In DNA form, the CDR3 reads TGTGCCACGCTATTTCAATTAGATGTTGATGAGCAGTACTTC.

This chain connects TRBV11-2 to TRBJ2-3, with D possibly matching TRBD2 (6 bases). V lost 5 bases and J 4 bases, leaving 10 bases between the germline ends. CDR1 SGHAT and CDR2 FQNNGV come from the germline V gene. This CDR3 is built from 13 residues. The CDR3 sequence is CASSRRLADTQYF. CDR3 coding DNA: TGTGCCAGCAGCCGCAGACTAGCAGATACGCAGTATTTT.

This clonotype has more than one count but fewer than ten. The rearrangement joins TRBV20-1 to TRBJ1-2; D possibly corresponds to TRBD1 (5 bases). Per germline, CDR1 DFQATT and CDR2 SNEGSKA (reference sequence). This CDR3 has 14 amino acids. Trimming removed 2 bases from V and 2 bases from J, with 12 bases in between. For the CDR3, the DNA is TGCAGTGCTAGATTCGAGGGGCCCAACTATGGCTACACCTTC. Translation: CSARFEGPNYGYTF.

This clonotype appeared a few times. The V call is TRBV2, the J call TRBJ1-2; perhaps TRBD1 as D (5 bases). CDR1 and CDR2 (germline): SNHLY, FYNNEI. V dropped 7 bases and J dropped 6 bases, with 15 bases sitting between them. CDR3 length: 13 amino acids. The CDR3 reads CASTAPRVHGYTF. The CDR3 nucleotides are TGTGCCAGCACCGCCCCCAGGGTCCATGGCTACACCTTC.

This chain uses TRBV6-1 with TRBJ2-5; D is unresolved. Germline V CDR1 and CDR2: MNHNS, SASEGT. V was cut by 3 bases and J by 11 bases, with 7 bases left in between. This CDR3 has 10 amino acids. The CDR3 DNA reads TGTGCCAGCAGTGAGGAGAATCAGTACTTC. As protein: CASSEENQYF.

The V gene is TRBV9, the J gene TRBJ2-3, with 10 bases identical to TRBD2. Germline V gene data show CDR1 as SGDLS and CDR2 as YYNGEE. This CDR3 region has 19 residues. V lost 4 bases, J lost 0 bases, and 14 bases stayed unmatched. CDR3 sequence: CASSSPGTSAYPSTDTQYF. The CDR3 bases are TGTGCCAGCAGCTCCCCCGGGACTAGCGCCTATCCTAGCACAGATACGCAGTATTTT. Supplemented by reference TRBV9 and TRBJ2-3, the full variable domain reads DSGVTQTPKHLITATGQRVTLRCSPRSGDLSVYWYQQSLDQGLQFLIQYYNGEERAKGNILERFSAQQFPDLHSELNLSSLELGDSALYFCASSSPGTSAYPSTDTQYFGPGTRLTVL.

A few counts support this clonotype. This chain joins TRBV4-1 and TRBJ1-5; a weak D match, TRBD1 (5 bases). V lost 3 bases and J lost 0, with 18 bases in between. Germline V gives CDR1 MGHRA, CDR2 YSYEKL. This CDR3 has 18 residues. The CDR3 DNA reads TGCGCCAGCAGCCATCTCGTGGCAGGGCTCGATAGCAATCAGCCCCAGCATTTT. It translates to CASSHLVAGLDSNQPQHF.

This clonotype was seen more than once but under ten times. This rearrangement joins TRBV12-3 or TRBV12-4 to TRBJ1-6, with D perhaps TRBD1 (5 bases). The CDR3 sequence is 15 residues long. V lost 2 bases, J lost 7 bases, and 12 bases lay in between. The CDR3 region has the DNA TGTGCCAGCAGTTTAATGGGGGGAGGGAATTCACCCCTCCACTTT. This sequence encodes CASSLMGGGNSPLHF.

As concerns this clonotype: This could be a read error, since a much larger clone is one nucleotide away. This chain links TRBV4-1 with TRBJ2-4, with D hard to call. This CDR3 contains 13 residues. The germline gives CDR1 MGHRA, CDR2 YSYEKL. The V gene lost 1 base and the J gene lost 3 bases, with 4 bases spanning the gap. The CDR3 loop reads CASSQGVKNIQYF. For the CDR3, the DNA is TGCGCCAGCAGCCAAGGCGTCAAAAACATTCAGTACTTC.

This clonotype has more than one count but fewer than ten. The V gene is TRBV11-2, the J gene TRBJ2-7, with D tentatively TRBD1 or TRBD2 (5 bases each). V was pared by 6 bases and J by 11 bases, with 20 bases between. CDR1 is SGHAT and CDR2 is FQNNGV in the germline V gene. This CDR3 comprises 13 residues. The CDR3 spells CASRSQQERGEYF. The CDR3 coding sequence is TGTGCCAGCAGATCCCAGCAAGAGAGAGGGGAGTACTTC.

The CDR3: CSLGPSLNSEAFF. The DNA of the CDR3 is TGCAGCTTAGGGCCGTCCTTGAATTCTGAAGCTTTCTTT. The J gene is TRBJ1-1, the V gene TRBV20-1, with unresolved D. The CDR3 has 13 amino acids. The germline CDR1 and CDR2 sequences are DFQATT and SNEGSKA (reference sequence).

The V call is TRBV4-1, the J call TRBJ2-7; 10 bases agree with TRBD2. The junction had 11 bases not matched to a gene; V was cut back by 2 bases and J by 7 bases. The CDR3 totals 16 residues. CDR1 is MGHRA, CDR2 YSYEKL, per germline. The DNA for the CDR3 is TGCGCCAGCAGCCAAACCCCCAGCGGGGGGGCAGGGGAGCAGTACTTC. Amino acid sequence: CASSQTPSGGAGEQYF.

V is TRBV6-5 and J is TRBJ1-1; TRBD1 aligns across 8 bases. Germline V gene sequence: CDR1 MNHEY, CDR2 SVGAGI. The junction had 9 bases not matched to a gene; V was cut back by 2 bases and J by 4 bases. This CDR3 spans 16 amino acids. For the CDR3, the DNA is TGTGCCAGCAGTTACCGAACGGACAGGGTGGGCACTGAAGCTTTCTTT. It codes for CASSYRTDRVGTEAFF.

This clonotype was recorded a few times. The V call is TRBV7-8, the J call TRBJ1-2; D is ambiguous. Trimming removed 8 bases at V and 6 bases at J, with 13 bases between. Germline CDR1 reads SGHVS; CDR2 reads FQNEAQ. CDR3 length: 12 amino acids. This CDR3 reads CASQDDGNGYTF. The CDR3 region has the DNA TGTGCCAGCCAAGACGACGGGAATGGCTACACCTTC.

This clonotype turned up a few times. The chain is built from TRBV7-2 and TRBJ1-5; tentative D call: TRBD1 (6 bases). The CDR3 extends over 13 amino acids. Trimming took 5 bases from V and 9 from J, leaving 14 bases between them. Per germline, CDR1 SGHTA and CDR2 FQGNSA. Written as DNA, the CDR3 is TGTGCCAGCAGCGCCAGACGCAGGGGGCCCCAGCATTTT. This sequence encodes CASSARRRGPQHF.

The genes are TRBV3-1 and TRBJ2-5; possibly TRBD2 for D (7 bases). The CDR3 totals 18 residues. Germline CDR1 is LGHDT and CDR2 is YNNKEL (reference sequence). Trimming stripped 0 bases from V and 0 bases from J, with 17 bases between. The CDR3 nucleotides are TGTGCCAGCAGCCAAGACAGATCGGGGGGCCAGTACCAAGAGACCCAGTACTTC. Its protein product is CASSQDRSGGQYQETQYF.

This chain links TRBV20-1 with TRBJ1-2; possibly TRBD1 for D (6 bases). Trimming removed 0 bases from V and 3 bases from J, with 17 bases in between. The CDR3 length is 16 residues. Germline CDR1 reads DFQATT; CDR2 reads SNEGSKA (reference sequence). CDR3: CSARETRTVNDYGYTF. The CDR3 DNA reads as TGCAGTGCTAGAGAAACCCGGACAGTAAATGACTATGGCTACACCTTC.